The sequence of this T cell receptor beta chain was determined in a study of identical twins. With 4 bases clipped from V and 5 bases from J, the junction kept 8 bases outside the gene matches. Germline CDR1 is SGHRS and CDR2 is YFSETQ. This CDR3 has 17 amino acids. In TCRdb, the 5' RACE reads were re-called with MiXCR into one record per CDR3 protein. The table lists around 690,000 distinct CDR3 sequences, approximately 21% of them singletons. Only one count was recorded for this clonotype. A further study also used this sample, focusing on T cells expressing NK-cell markers.

The chain has TRBV5-1 and TRBJ2-3; 15 positions match TRBD2. The receptor comes from a woman aged 18-30 years in good health. The sequenced material came from PBMCs. The CDR3, as DNA: TGCGCCAGCAGCCAGGGACTAGCGGGGGGCCGTGGAGATACGCAGTATTTT. It encodes CASSQGLAGGRGDTQYF. The complete variable domain, with remaining parts taken from reference TRBV5-1 and TRBJ2-3, reads KAGVTQTPRYLIKTRGQQVTLSCSPISGHRSVSWYQQTPGQGLQFLFEYFSETQRNKGNFPGRFSGRQFSNSRSEMNVSTLELGDSALYLCASSQGLAGGRGDTQYFGPGTRLTVL.